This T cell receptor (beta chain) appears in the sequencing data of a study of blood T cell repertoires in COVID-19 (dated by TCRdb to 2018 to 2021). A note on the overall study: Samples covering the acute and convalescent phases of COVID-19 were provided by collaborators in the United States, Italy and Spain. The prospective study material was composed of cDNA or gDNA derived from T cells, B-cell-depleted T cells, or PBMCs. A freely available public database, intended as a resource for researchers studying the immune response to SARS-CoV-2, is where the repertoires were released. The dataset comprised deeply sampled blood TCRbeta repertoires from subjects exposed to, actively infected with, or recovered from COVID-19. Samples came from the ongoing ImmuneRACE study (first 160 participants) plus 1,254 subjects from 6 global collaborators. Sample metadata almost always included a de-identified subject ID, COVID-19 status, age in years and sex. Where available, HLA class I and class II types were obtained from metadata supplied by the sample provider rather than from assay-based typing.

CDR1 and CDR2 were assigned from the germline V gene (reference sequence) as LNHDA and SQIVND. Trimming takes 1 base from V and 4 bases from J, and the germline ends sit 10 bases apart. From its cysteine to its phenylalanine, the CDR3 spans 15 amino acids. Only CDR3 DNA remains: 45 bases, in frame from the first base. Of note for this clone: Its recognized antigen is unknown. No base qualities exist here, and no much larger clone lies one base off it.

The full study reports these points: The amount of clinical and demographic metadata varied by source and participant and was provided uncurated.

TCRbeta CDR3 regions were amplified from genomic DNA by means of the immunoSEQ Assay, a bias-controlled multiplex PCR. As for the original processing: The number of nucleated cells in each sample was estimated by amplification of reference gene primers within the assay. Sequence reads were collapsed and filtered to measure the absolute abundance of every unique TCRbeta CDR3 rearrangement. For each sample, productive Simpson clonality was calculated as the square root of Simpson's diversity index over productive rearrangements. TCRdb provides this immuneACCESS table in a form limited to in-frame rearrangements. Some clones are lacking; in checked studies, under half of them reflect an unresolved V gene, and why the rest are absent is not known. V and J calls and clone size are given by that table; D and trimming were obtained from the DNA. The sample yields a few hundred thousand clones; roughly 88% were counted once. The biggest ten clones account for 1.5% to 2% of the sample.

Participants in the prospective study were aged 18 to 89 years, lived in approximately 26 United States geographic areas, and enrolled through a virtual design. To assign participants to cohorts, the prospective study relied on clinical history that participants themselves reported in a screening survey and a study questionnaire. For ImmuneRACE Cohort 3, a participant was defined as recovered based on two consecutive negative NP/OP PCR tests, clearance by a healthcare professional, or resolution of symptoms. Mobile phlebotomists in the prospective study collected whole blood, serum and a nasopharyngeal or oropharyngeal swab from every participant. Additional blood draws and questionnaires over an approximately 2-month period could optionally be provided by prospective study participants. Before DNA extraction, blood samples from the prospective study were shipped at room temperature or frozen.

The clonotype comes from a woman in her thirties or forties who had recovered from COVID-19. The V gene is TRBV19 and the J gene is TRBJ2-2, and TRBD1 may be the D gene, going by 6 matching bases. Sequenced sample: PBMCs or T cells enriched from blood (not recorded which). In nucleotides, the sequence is TGTGCCAGTAGTATAGGGGGGCAGATCACCGGGGAGCTGTTTTTT. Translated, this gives CASSIGGQITGELFF.